The rows below give T cell receptor beta chains drawn from one sample of a study of T cell responses to AZD1222 COVID-19 vaccine. The method was immunoSEQ multiplex PCR; TCRdb's version includes in-frame clones alone and lacks a portion of them. With about 140,000 clones in the sample, the ten largest clones hold about 2.2%. Sequences were obtained from peripheral blood. These TCRs come from an adult in good health. Each CDR3 is given without its conserved first and last residue.

CDR3aa,v_gene,j_gene
ASSYAGGGGYGYT,TRBV6-6,TRBJ1-2
ASSHRGASADEQF,TRBV4-1,TRBJ2-1
ASSLAQNYEQF,TRBV7-2,TRBJ2-1
ASSPSGGISNQPQH,TRBV3-1/TRBV3-2,TRBJ1-5
ASAPVGGVGSSYNSPLH,TRBV5-6,TRBJ1-6
ASSQDPRDSLLGEQY,TRBV4-1,TRBJ2-7
ASSLGGRQVYGYT,TRBV11-2,TRBJ1-2
ASSQDVRGSNQPQH,TRBV4-3,TRBJ1-5
ASEMGLTRETQY,TRBV2,TRBJ2-5
ASSERVYGTDTQY,TRBV6-1,TRBJ2-3
ASGPSSRADTQY,TRBV12-5,TRBJ2-3